The 26 T cell receptor beta chains in this list originate from one sample, sequenced in a study of cytomegalovirus exposure and HLA in healthy donors. Vbeta (60) and Jbeta (13) primers were used in the PCR. Method: immunoSEQ multiplex PCR; TCRdb's copy keeps in-frame clones and lacks some. Of under 200,000 clones in the sample, roughly 79% are singletons; the top ten hold 7% to 8.5%. Sequenced material: PBMCs. The source is a male donor in good health and CMV-seropositive.

The genes are TRBV5-1 and TRBJ2-1, with TRBD2 identical over 7 bases. The CDR3 runs 16 residues. Per germline, CDR1 SGHRS and CDR2 YFSETQ. Trimming cost V 0 bases and J 2 bases; bases outside gene matches: 5. The CDR3 region is CASSLDGGVTYNEQFF. The CDR3 region has the DNA TGCGCCAGCAGCTTGGATGGGGGGGTAACCTACAATGAGCAGTTCTTC.

This chain links TRBV19 with TRBJ1-1; 9 bases fit TRBD1. This CDR3 spans 15 amino acids. The V and J ends lost 3 bases and 3 bases, in that order; junction bases with no gene match: 5. Germline-derived CDR1 and CDR2 are LNHDA and SQIVND (reference sequence). CDR3 region: CASSIPGTGYTEAFF. The CDR3 DNA reads as TGTGCCAGTAGTATCCCCGGGACAGGGTACACTGAAGCTTTCTTT.

CDR3 protein: CASSSPQLGLDTEAFF. CDR3 DNA: TGTGCCAGCAGCTCCCCCCAACTGGGGCTAGACACTGAAGCTTTCTTT. The chain uses TRBV7-9 and TRBJ1-1; possibly TRBD1 for D (5 bases). CDR1 and CDR2 (germline): SEHNR, FQNEAQ (reference sequence). With 4 bases removed from V and 3 bases from J, the gap between germline ends came to 18 bases. This CDR3 spans 16 amino acids.

The chain couples TRBV29-1 to TRBJ2-5; possible D gene TRBD2, 6 bases. Near its end, the DNA agrees better with TRBJ2-7, so the J call may be wrong. CDR1 is SQVTM and CDR2 is ANQGSEA in the germline V gene. The CDR3 loop spans 11 amino acids. The CDR3 sequence is CSVGGTYEQYF. DNA of the CDR3: TGCAGCGTGGGGGGAACCTACGAGCAGTACTTC.

Remarks on this clone: Other nucleotide sequences from this sample produce the same CDR3. The chain is built from TRBV2 and TRBJ2-3, with 11 bases matching TRBD2. The V gene's germline CDR1 is SNHLY and CDR2 FYNNEI. The J segment lost 3 bases and the V segment lost 4 bases, leaving 0 bases of the junction unmatched. This CDR3 is built from 14 residues. CDR3 sequence: CASSGTSGTDTQYF. DNA of the CDR3: TGTGCCAGCAGTGGGACTAGCGGGACAGATACGCAGTATTTT.

The genes are TRBV27 and TRBJ2-1; D might be TRBD2 (6 bases). CDR1 MNHEY and CDR2 SMNVEV come from the germline V gene (reference sequence). The CDR3 is made up of 14 amino acids. Trimming took off 2 bases at V and 2 bases at J, with 7 bases between the two ends. The CDR3: CASSLGGAYNEQFF. The CDR3 nucleotides read TGTGCCAGCAGTTTAGGCGGGGCCTACAATGAGCAGTTCTTC.

The chain joins TRBV6-5 to TRBJ2-1; tentatively, D is TRBD1 (5 bases). V was pared by 2 bases and J by 4 bases, with 12 bases between. The CDR3 consists of 15 residues. CDR1 MNHEY and CDR2 SVGAGI come from the germline V gene. The CDR3 bases are TGTGCCAGCAGTTACCAGGGATTGGCGTACAATGAGCAGTTCTTC. Protein product: CASSYQGLAYNEQFF.

With respect to this clone: A read error may produce the germline difference seen at one junction end. The V and J genes are TRBV10-1 and TRBJ2-7, with a tentative D call TRBD1 (6 bases). The CDR3 runs 13 residues. In germline, CDR1 is WNHNN, CDR2 SYGVQD (reference sequence). The CDR3 reads CASSDHPGQPPAF. CDR3 nucleotides: TGCGCCAGCAGTGATCACCCGGGACAACCTCCCGCATTC.

The V call is TRBV29-1, the J call TRBJ2-5; 11 bases agree with TRBD2. After removal of 4 bases from V and 5 bases from J, the junction contained 9 bases not matched to a gene. Germline lookup yields CDR1 SQVTM and CDR2 ANQGSEA. The CDR3 is made up of 15 amino acids. CDR3 sequence reads: CSVGTSGGVMETQYF. For the CDR3, the DNA is TGCAGCGTTGGTACTAGCGGGGGAGTTATGGAGACCCAGTACTTC.

The genes are TRBV6-5 and TRBJ2-3; TRBD1 matches 8 bases. CDR1 MNHEY and CDR2 SVGAGI come from the germline V gene. The ends lost 2 bases at V and 3 bases at J; junction bases unmatched: 1. The CDR3 has 14 amino acids. This chain's CDR3 is CASSYQGATDTQYF. DNA for the CDR3: TGTGCCAGCAGTTACCAGGGGGCAACAGATACGCAGTATTTT.

The gene calls are TRBV27 and TRBJ1-1, with D possibly being TRBD1 (5 bases). The V end lost 6 bases, the J end lost 3 bases, and 20 bases lay between the germline ends. This CDR3 spans 16 amino acids. The germline V gene has CDR1 MNHEY and CDR2 SMNVEV (reference sequence). CDR3 nucleotide sequence: TGTGCCAGCAGCCGTGATGGGGGGGAGGGCTACACTGAAGCTTTCTTT. This translates into CASSRDGGEGYTEAFF.

The chain combines TRBV7-9 with TRBJ2-7; D is undetermined. Germline CDR1 is SEHNR and CDR2 is FQNEAQ (reference sequence). V was pared by 6 bases and J by 5 bases, with 11 bases between. The CDR3 consists of 12 residues. The CDR3, as DNA: TGTGCCAGCAGTCCCCAGGCCCACGAGCAGTACTTC. Encoded protein: CASSPQAHEQYF.

This clone was detected only a few times. The chain uses TRBV27 and TRBJ2-7; 7 bases match TRBD1. V lost 0 bases and J lost 3; bases outside the gene matches: 8. The length of the CDR3 is 16 residues. Germline V gene data show CDR1 as MNHEY and CDR2 as SMNVEV (reference sequence). The CDR3 loop reads CASSLSTRGKDYEQYF. The CDR3, as DNA: TGTGCCAGCAGTTTATCTACCAGGGGGAAGGACTACGAGCAGTACTTC.

The chain is built from TRBV6-1 and TRBJ1-1, with TRBD1 as a possible D gene (5 bases). This CDR3 is 14 amino acids long. Between the trimmed V and J ends, which lost 6 bases and 0 bases, there was a span of 11 bases. Per germline, CDR1 MNHNS and CDR2 SASEGT. The CDR3 nucleotides read TGTGCCAGCAGGGGGGGAGCAATGAACACTGAAGCTTTCTTT. Its protein product is CASRGGAMNTEAFF.

The table lists this clone with many counts. J is TRBJ1-3 and V is TRBV6-4; no clear D. Germline loops: CDR1 MRHNA, CDR2 SNTAGT. Trimming removed 2 bases at V and 4 bases at J, with 12 bases between. The CDR3 loop spans 15 amino acids. CDR3 in amino acids: CASSDGRFSGNTIYF. The CDR3 DNA reads TGTGCCAGCAGTGACGGCAGATTTTCAGGAAACACCATATATTTT.

This chain links TRBV7-2 with TRBJ2-3, with D unclear. CDR1 and CDR2 from the germline V gene are SGHTA and FQGNSA. Trimming left V 2 bases short and J 2 bases short, with 5 bases between. The CDR3 has 13 residues. The CDR3 is CASSLQVTDTQYF. DNA for the CDR3: TGTGCCAGCAGCTTACAGGTCACAGATACGCAGTATTTT.

With respect to this clone: One end of the junction is discordant with germline, which a read error may explain. The chain is built from TRBV19 and TRBJ1-4, with D tentatively TRBD1 (5 bases). The CDR3 totals 12 residues. Germline-derived CDR1 and CDR2 are LNHDA and SQIVND (reference sequence). CDR3 region: CASSLEGRVLFF. The CDR3 DNA reads as TGTGCCAGTAGTCTAGAGGGCAGGGTACTGTTTTTT.

The chain couples TRBV6-5 to TRBJ2-6, with a weak D call TRBD1 (6 bases). CDR1 and CDR2 (germline): MNHEY, SVGAGI. V was clipped by 6 bases and J by 2 bases, with 11 bases between them. This CDR3 has 15 residues. The CDR3 protein is CASRGTGTGANVLTF. CDR3 nucleotide sequence: TGTGCCAGCAGGGGAACAGGGACTGGGGCCAACGTCCTGACTTTC.

About this clone: Other DNA sequences of this sample code for an identical CDR3. This sequence joins TRBV20-1 and TRBJ2-5, with D unresolved. Germline assignment: CDR1 DFQATT and CDR2 SNEGSKA (reference sequence). The V and J ends lost 5 bases and 3 bases respectively, with 4 bases between them. The CDR3 is made up of 10 amino acids. The CDR3 protein is CSALEETQYF. The CDR3 nucleotides are TGCAGTGCTCTAGAAGAGACCCAGTACTTC.

The chain combines TRBV7-2 with TRBJ2-7, with D perhaps TRBD1 (6 bases). The germline V gene has CDR1 SGHTA and CDR2 FQGNSA. V was trimmed by 5 bases and J by 2 bases, leaving 13 bases between them. The CDR3 extends over 14 amino acids. This chain's CDR3 is CASSPDSPPYEQYF. The CDR3 nucleotides read TGTGCCAGCAGCCCGGACAGTCCCCCCTACGAGCAGTACTTC.

The sample holds one count of this clone. The CDR3 loop reads CASSPLGQGGNTEAFF. The CDR3 DNA sequence: TGTGCCAGCTCACCACTCGGACAGGGGGGGAACACTGAAGCTTTCTTT. The chain uses TRBV18 and TRBJ1-1; 10 bases match TRBD1. The ends lost 1 base at V and 1 base at J; junction bases unmatched: 3. This CDR3 has 16 amino acids. The germline CDR1 and CDR2 sequences are KGHSH and LQKENI.

This chain joins TRBV11-2 and TRBJ2-3; 8 bases line up with TRBD2. The CDR3 spans 13 residues. Germline CDR1 reads SGHAT; CDR2 reads FQNNGV. J lost 6 bases, V lost 7 bases, and 6 bases had no gene match. CDR3 in DNA: TGTGCCAGCATCGAGGGACTAGGGGATACGCAGTATTTT. It encodes CASIEGLGDTQYF.

The chain joins TRBV4-1 to TRBJ2-7, with 7 bases that match TRBD2. The V and J ends lost 5 bases and 3 bases, in that order; junction bases with no gene match: 16. Germline loops: CDR1 MGHRA, CDR2 YSYEKL. CDR3 length: 17 residues. The CDR3 protein is CASSFAHATAGFYEQYF. The CDR3 DNA reads as TGCGCCAGCAGCTTCGCCCATGCAACAGCGGGGTTCTACGAGCAGTACTTC.

J is TRBJ2-5 and V is TRBV6-1; TRBD2 might be the D (5 bases). This CDR3 region has 15 residues. Germline CDR1 reads MNHNS; CDR2 reads SASEGT. V gave up 4 bases and J gave up 1 base, with 13 bases separating them. The CDR3 sequence: CASSGSYGVQETQYF. The CDR3, as DNA: TGTGCCAGCAGTGGTTCCTACGGGGTCCAAGAGACCCAGTACTTC.

This clone was seen just once. The CDR3 region is CASRVDRSYSPLHF. The CDR3 DNA is TGTGCCAGCAGAGTGGACAGGAGTTATTCACCCCTCCACTTT. The chain links TRBV5-8 to TRBJ1-6; 7 positions match TRBD1. J gave up 8 bases and V 5 bases, and 7 bases lay outside the gene matches. This CDR3 has 14 amino acids. Germline-derived CDR1 and CDR2 are SGHTS and YDEGEE.

This clone was seen a few times. V is TRBV5-1 and J is TRBJ2-2; the match to TRBD1 covers 8 bases. The CDR3 runs to 14 residues. The ends lost 1 base at V and 7 bases at J; junction bases unmatched: 3. The germline CDR1 and CDR2 sequences are SGHRS and YFSETQ. The CDR3, as DNA: TGCGCCAGCAGCTTGTACAGGGGGGTCGGGGAGCTGTTTTTT. It specifies CASSLYRGVGELFF. The whole variable domain, remainder taken from reference TRBV5-1 and TRBJ2-2, is KAGVTQTPRYLIKTRGQQVTLSCSPISGHRSVSWYQQTPGQGLQFLFEYFSETQRNKGNFPGRFSGRQFSNSRSEMNVSTLELGDSALYLCASSLYRGVGELFFGEGSRLTVL.